One and the same sample provided the 4 T cell receptor beta chains below, sequenced in a study of T cells in Graves' hyperthyroidism and ophthalmopathy. RNA transcripts were the template for amplifying TCR beta CDR3 regions. The HTBI primer set was used in a first-round RT-PCR of the TCR CDR3. TCRdb redid the calling of the multiplex PCR reads with MiXCR, one entry per CDR3 protein. Of under 200,000 distinct CDR3 sequences in the sample, about 9.4% are singletons; the top ten hold 22%. The material sequenced was blood. All receptors derive from a woman between 18 and 30 years old with Graves' hyperthyroidism that later progressed to Graves' ophthalmopathy.

This clonotype was counted many times. This chain links TRBV10-3 with TRBJ1-5; TRBD1 is a possible D gene (6 bases). Germline V gene data show CDR1 as ENHRY and CDR2 as SYGVKD. Trimming stripped 0 bases from V and 7 bases from J, with 16 bases between. The CDR3 has 16 amino acids. CDR3: CAISESWGAVRQPQHF. The CDR3 region has the DNA TGTGCCATCAGTGAGTCGTGGGGGGCGGTTAGACAGCCCCAGCATTTT.

This clonotype showed up just a few times. The rearrangement uses TRBV4-1 and TRBJ1-4; 7 bases are a match to TRBD1. This CDR3 contains 19 residues. The germline V gene encodes CDR1 MGHRA and CDR2 YSYEKL. The junction had 19 bases not matched to a gene; V was cut back by 5 bases and J by 4 bases. CDR3 loop: CASSYMIGTEKAVNEKLFF. CDR3 bases: TGCGCCAGCAGCTACATGATCGGGACAGAAAAAGCAGTTAATGAAAAACTGTTTTTT.

A few counts support this clonotype. The CDR3 coding sequence is TGTGCCAGCAGCGGAGAGAGGGGGCTCTCACCCCTCCACTTT. Translating gives CASSGERGLSPLHF. The J gene is TRBJ1-6, the V gene TRBV9, with 7 bases matching TRBD1. Germline V lookup: CDR1 SGDLS, CDR2 YYNGEE. V shed 3 bases, J shed 10 bases, and the junction held 7 bases outside the gene matches. This CDR3 is built from 14 residues.

This chain uses TRBV19 with TRBJ2-5; D not resolved. Germline CDR1 LNHDA, CDR2 SQIVND (reference sequence). This CDR3 contains 14 residues. Trimming left V 4 bases short and J 5 bases short, with 14 bases between. CDR3 loop: CASSTGIMVETQYF. In DNA form, the CDR3 reads TGTGCCAGTAGTACGGGTATTATGGTGGAGACCCAGTACTTC.